This T cell receptor (beta chain) stems from a study of cytomegalovirus exposure and HLA in healthy donors (dated by TCRdb to 2015 to 2018). For context, the study as a whole: The 500 to 800 repertoires of the first cohort and the approximately 130 validation repertoires were produced on the same platform, according to a later analysis. Along with the approximately 700-subject first cohort, a separate validation cohort of over a hundred different subjects was used. The aim of the study was to test whether cataloging public T cell receptors could identify signatures of past pathogen exposure. The study combined high-throughput TCR immunosequencing, statistical association of individual TCRs with disease status, and machine learning to predict cytomegalovirus infection status.

Library preparation was by the immunoSEQ multiplex PCR assay. From the authors' description of their analysis: A statistical classification framework was developed to diagnose cytomegalovirus status using the catalog of TCR beta chain sequences. TCRdb retrieved this table from immuneACCESS and kept in-frame rearrangements only. Not all clones are present; in checked studies, unresolved V genes account for under half, and no reason is known for the remainder. That table supplies the V and J calls and clone size; D and trimming were determined from the DNA. The sample has about 88,000 clones on record, more than 70% of them singletons. The ten largest clones add up to 9% to 13% of the sample. Summary of the overall study and its limitations: The validation cohort had no HLA typing available for a later analysis, so co-occurrence within that cohort was assessed over all 130 or so repertoires. Of the cluster scores, 85% to 95% were above 0 in a later analysis, which found that TCRs clustered in the first cohort also tended to co-occur in the 90 to 150 validation repertoires. A few of the identified cytomegalovirus-associated TCR beta chains were confirmed in vitro to be specific for cytomegalovirus antigens. The authors suggested that the approach could potentially be generalized to other disease states and immunological phenotypes. Cytomegalovirus status was reported to be diagnosed by the classifier with high specificity and sensitivity in both the original and validation cohorts. Most TCR sequences were seen in very few donors, while some public TCRs were found in many individuals. A total of fewer than 200 TCR beta chains were listed by the study as associated with cytomegalovirus.

The donors belonged to the validation cohort of over a hundred subjects, which was separate from the roughly 670-subject first cohort. Reading the germline V gene gives CDR1 SGDLS and CDR2 YYNGEE. V sheds 3 bases and J sheds 2 bases, leaving 12 bases between their ends. The CDR3 runs 15 residues from the cysteine to the phenylalanine. The read is trimmed to its CDR3 DNA, 45 bases read in frame from base 1. Note on this clone: Its antigen target is currently unknown. No base-level quality is on record; no much larger clone is a single base apart.

The origin of this receptor is a woman aged 18-29 years in good health and CMV-seropositive. What was sequenced was PBMCs. The chain employs TRBV9 and TRBJ2-1, with no D gene named confidently. The CDR3 protein is CASSGHHSPYNEQFF. DNA sequence: TGTGCCAGCAGCGGACATCACAGCCCCTACAATGAGCAGTTCTTC.